The 28 T cell receptor beta chains below come from one sample, sequenced in a study (dated by TCRdb to the mid-2010s). Receptor amplification or capture employed 5' RACE. Instrument on record: Illumina MiSeq. Clones were called with MiXCR by TCRdb after fastp trimmed the public reads at Q25, and only in-frame beta chains were retained. Rows merge per CDR3 protein into single entries with the most common DNA and genes. In all, the sample holds over 50,000 distinct CDR3 sequences, and approximately 25% of those were seen once. Around 3% of the sample is held by the ten biggest clonotypes. Sequencing was performed on tumor-infiltrating naive CD4+ T cells sorted from the breast tumor. The cell subset or site label on this specimen signifies: naive CD4+ T cells, CD4+CD45RA+CD25-. These receptors were collected from a female donor with breast cancer.

Points on this clonotype: Here the CDR3 omits its conserved ending phenylalanine or tryptophan, so a read error is the likely source. The chain couples TRBV7-2 to TRBJ1-5; 8 bases match TRBD1. CDR1 is SGHTA and CDR2 is FQGNSA in the germline V gene. The CDR3 totals 13 residues. The trim removed 4 bases at V and 7 bases at J, leaving 3 bases unmatched. CDR3 coding DNA: TGTGCCAGCAGCTCGAACAGGGGGCAGCCCCAGCATCTT. Its protein product is CASSSNRGQPQHL.

This clonotype was picked up many times. The V gene is TRBV9, the J gene TRBJ2-5; D tentatively reads TRBD1 or TRBD2 (5 bases each). The germline gives CDR1 SGDLS, CDR2 YYNGEE. Trimming took off 0 bases at V and 1 base at J, with 13 bases between the two ends. The CDR3 runs 16 residues. In nucleotides, the CDR3 is TGTGCCAGCAGCGTAGGGGCCGGTGGGACCCAAGAGACCCAGTACTTC. This translates into CASSVGAGGTQETQYF.

The V call is TRBV12-3 or TRBV12-4, the J call TRBJ2-7, with a possible D match to TRBD1 (7 bases). The V and J ends lost 1 base and 7 bases respectively, with 17 bases between them. The CDR3 extends over 15 amino acids. The CDR3 DNA is TGTGCCAGCAGTTTAGAGGGCAGGGGGGAACTGGAGCAGTACTTC. Amino acid sequence: CASSLEGRGELEQYF.

The J gene is TRBJ2-1, the V gene TRBV24-1, with no clear D. The CDR3 is 12 amino acids. The V gene lost 12 bases and the J gene lost 4 bases, with 12 bases spanning the gap. Germline lookup yields CDR1 KGHDR and CDR2 SFDVKD. In nucleotides, the CDR3 is TGTGCCTCGTCGTCAGGTTACAATGAGCAGTTCTTC. This codes for CASSSGYNEQFF.

Points on this clonotype: Being one base from a much bigger clone, this may be a read error. The gene calls are TRBV7-2 and TRBJ2-7; D uncertain. The germline CDR1 and CDR2 sequences are SGHTA and FQGNSA. Trimming took 3 bases from V and 1 from J, leaving 1 base between them. The CDR3 is made up of 11 amino acids. DNA of the CDR3: TGTGCCAGCAGCTTTTCCTACGAGCAGTACTTC. Amino acids: CASSFSYEQYF.

A note on this clonotype: The CDR3 ends on some other residue instead of the conserved phenylalanine or tryptophan, so this is likely a read error. The rearrangement joins TRBV29-1 to TRBJ2-5; weak D call: TRBD2 (6 bases). V lost 4 bases, J lost 1 base, and 13 bases lay in between. CDR3 size: 14 residues. Germline CDR1 SQVTM, CDR2 ANQGSEA. CDR3 DNA sequence: TGCAGCGTTGCTAGGGGAGGTAGCCAAGAGACCCAGTACCTC. This sequence encodes CSVARGGSQETQYL.

In its sample, this clonotype was seen a few times. The chain combines TRBV5-4 with TRBJ2-2; maybe TRBD1 (6 bases). The length of the CDR3 is 13 residues. Germline loops: CDR1 SGHNT, CDR2 YYREEE (reference sequence). V was clipped by 4 bases and J by 5 bases, with 9 bases between them. The CDR3 loop reads CASSHDRTGELFF. The CDR3 DNA follows: TGTGCCAGCAGCCACGACAGGACCGGGGAGCTGTTTTTT.

This rearrangement joins TRBV28 to TRBJ2-3, with a tentative D call TRBD2 (7 bases). The germline V and J ends were trimmed by 6 bases and 2 bases, with 27 bases remaining between them. The V gene's germline CDR1 is MDHEN and CDR2 SYDVKM. The CDR3 covers 19 residues. CDR3 sequence reads: CASSGNPQGGKIHTDTQYF. CDR3 coding DNA: TGTGCCAGCAGCGGAAATCCACAGGGAGGGAAAATACACACAGATACGCAGTATTTT.

In its sample, this clonotype was seen a few times. The V gene is TRBV5-1, the J gene TRBJ2-5; no definite D call. Trimming left V 1 base short and J 1 base short, with 5 bases between. Germline V lookup: CDR1 SGHRS, CDR2 YFSETQ. The CDR3 consists of 13 residues. DNA of the CDR3: TGCGCCAGCAGCTTGTCGGGCCAAGAGACCCAGTACTTC. This sequence encodes CASSLSGQETQYF.

With regard to this clonotype: A read error may be the cause here, since a much bigger clone is one base away. The chain uses TRBV6-5 and TRBJ1-1; D not certain. Germline loops: CDR1 MNHEY, CDR2 SVGAGI. The length of the CDR3 is 13 residues. Here the CDR3 reads CDSTAVWDSKAFF. In DNA form, the CDR3 reads TGTGACAGCACTGCAGTTTGGGATTCTAAAGCTTTCTTT.

The chain recombines TRBV29-1 with TRBJ2-2; unclear D gene. The CDR3 contains 12 residues. Trimming removed 3 bases from V and 6 bases from J, with 8 bases in between. CDR1 and CDR2 (germline): SQVTM, ANQGSEA. CDR3 protein: CSVDMAPGELFF. Here the CDR3 DNA reads TGCAGCGTTGATATGGCACCCGGGGAGCTGTTTTTT.

This clonotype was detected only a few times. The CDR3 region has the DNA TGCACCCCAGATCCGGGGCTTACGGGGGGTGGCTACACCTTC. Translating it yields CTPDPGLTGGGYTF. The chain employs TRBV20-1 and TRBJ1-2; the D gene is possibly TRBD1 (5 bases). The CDR3 runs to 14 residues. Germline loops: CDR1 DFQATT, CDR2 SNEGSKA (reference sequence).

This clonotype was counted between two and nine times. V is TRBV6-1 and J is TRBJ1-5, with D maybe TRBD1 (6 bases). Germline V gene lookup returns CDR1 MNHNS and CDR2 SASEGT. The CDR3 totals 14 residues. V lost 4 bases and J lost 3, with 10 bases in between. The CDR3 spells CASSVSGVNQPQHF. For the CDR3, the DNA is TGTGCCAGCAGTGTGTCAGGGGTCAATCAGCCCCAGCATTTT.

This sequence joins TRBV5-6 and TRBJ2-5, with 7 bases that match TRBD2. V dropped 4 bases and J dropped 1; count of bases not matched to a gene: 7. CDR1 SGHDT and CDR2 YYEEEE come from the germline V gene. CDR3 length: 15 amino acids. CDR3 sequence reads: CASSRGSRGQETQYF. The CDR3 coding sequence is TGTGCCAGCAGCCGCGGGAGTCGAGGCCAAGAGACCCAGTACTTC.

This clonotype was recorded at least ten times. The genes are TRBV5-1 and TRBJ2-3; no reliable D call. CDR3 length: 14 residues. From germline, CDR1 is SGHRS and CDR2 YFSETQ. Trimming left V 4 bases short and J 0 bases short, with 9 bases between. The CDR3 DNA reads TGCGCCAGCAGCCCGAACCCTAGCACAGATACGCAGTATTTT. This encodes CASSPNPSTDTQYF.

Of note for this clonotype: This CDR3 is missing its conserved last phenylalanine or tryptophan, likely due to a read error. CDR3: CASSPDRVSDIQYL. The CDR3 DNA is TGTGCCAGCAGCCCGGACAGGGTCTCGGACATTCAGTACCTC. The genes are TRBV12-3 or TRBV12-4 and TRBJ2-4; TRBD1 matches at 8 bases. The CDR3 spans 14 residues. The V segment lost 6 bases and the J segment 8 bases; nucleotides outside the gene matches: 9.

Comments on this clonotype: A read error may explain this, as a much larger clone is one base away. The chain links TRBV6-1 to TRBJ1-1, with a tentative D call TRBD1 (6 bases). Trimming removed 10 bases at V and 8 bases at J, with 20 bases between. CDR1 is MNHNS and CDR2 is SASEGT in the germline V gene. The CDR3 has 13 residues. CDR3 in amino acids: CATQRDQTGEAFF. In DNA, the CDR3 is TGTGCCACCCAGAGGGATCAGACAGGCGAAGCTTTCTTT.

This clonotype was observed a few times. The chain recombines TRBV6-5 with TRBJ1-1; TRBD1 aligns across 10 bases. Germline V gene lookup returns CDR1 MNHEY and CDR2 SVGAGI. The junction had 14 bases not matched to a gene; V was cut back by 2 bases and J by 5 bases. CDR3 length: 18 residues. Written as DNA, the CDR3 is TGTGCCAGCAGTTACAAGCCGGGACAGGGGTCCATCAGAACTGAAGCTTTCTTT. It codes for CASSYKPGQGSIRTEAFF.

This clonotype was recorded a few times. J is TRBJ2-5 and V is TRBV20-1, with TRBD2 matching 10 bases. The CDR3 covers 14 residues. V lost 5 bases, J lost 3 bases, and 6 bases stayed unmatched. Germline CDR1 reads DFQATT; CDR2 reads SNEGSKA (reference sequence). The CDR3 region has the DNA TGCAGTGCTCCACTGCTAGCGGGAGAAGAGACCCAGTACTTC. Its translation is CSAPLLAGEETQYF.

This clonotype was seen only a few times. V gene TRBV28 combines with J gene TRBJ2-1, with 8 bases matching TRBD1. V was pared by 2 bases and J by 4 bases, with 1 base of the junction left unmatched. CDR3 length equals 14 residues. CDR1 is MDHEN, CDR2 SYDVKM, per germline. The CDR3: CASSLQGAYNEQFF. CDR3 in DNA: TGTGCCAGCAGTTTACAGGGGGCTTACAATGAGCAGTTCTTC.

The chain has TRBV5-1 and TRBJ2-7, with 11 bases aligning to TRBD1. Germline V gene data show CDR1 as SGHRS and CDR2 as YFSETQ. J lost 7 bases, V lost 4 bases, and 10 bases had no gene match. The CDR3 is 15 residues long. CDR3 in DNA: TGCGCCAGCAGCGGACGGACAGGGGGCGGCCAGGAGCAGTACTTC. Translating gives CASSGRTGGGQEQYF.

This clonotype was detected only a few times. V gene TRBV5-5 combines with J gene TRBJ1-1; TRBD1 is a possible D gene (6 bases). The germline V gene has CDR1 SGHKS and CDR2 YYEKEE (reference sequence). CDR3 length equals 15 residues. Trimming cost V 4 bases and J 4 bases, with 17 bases left between them. The CDR3 nucleotides are TGTGCCAGCAGCGACCCGGGCCAAGGGGGCACTGAAGCTTTCTTT. Its translation: CASSDPGQGGTEAFF.

J is TRBJ2-7 and V is TRBV28; no reliable D call. V shed 8 bases and J shed 3 bases, with 17 bases lying between them. Per the germline V gene, CDR1 is MDHEN and CDR2 is SYDVKM. This CDR3 comprises 14 residues. CDR3 in DNA: TGTGCCAGCTGGGGTCCGAACGGAAACTACGAGCAGTACTTC. Protein: CASWGPNGNYEQYF.

The chain has TRBV12-3 or TRBV12-4 and TRBJ2-3, with a possible D match to TRBD2 (5 bases). The V gene lost 6 bases and the J gene lost 0 bases, with 16 bases spanning the gap. The CDR3 covers 16 residues. CDR3 nucleotides: TGTGCCAGCAGCCCGGGATGGTCGGGGAGCACAGATACGCAGTATTTT. Translation: CASSPGWSGSTDTQYF.

The DNA of the CDR3 is TGCAGTGCTAGAAAGAACAGGGGGCTATCGGGAGCTTTCTTT. It translates to CSARKNRGLSGAFF. V and J are TRBV20-1 and TRBJ1-1; 9 bases agree with TRBD1. Looked up from germline, CDR1 is DFQATT and CDR2 is SNEGSKA (reference sequence). This CDR3 spans 14 amino acids. J lost 10 bases, V lost 2 bases, and 11 bases had no gene match.

The chain joins TRBV6-1 to TRBJ2-2, with 9 bases lining up with TRBD2. The V gene end was trimmed by 11 bases and the J gene end by 5 bases; junction bases not matched to a gene: 6. CDR3 size: 13 residues. The germline V gene has CDR1 MNHNS and CDR2 SASEGT. The CDR3 region is CAAGLAGTGELFF. In DNA, the CDR3 is TGTGCCGCAGGGCTAGCGGGAACCGGGGAGCTGTTTTTT.

The chain is built from TRBV7-9 and TRBJ1-1, with D uncertain. CDR1 is SEHNR and CDR2 is FQNEAQ in the germline V gene (reference sequence). The CDR3 spans 13 residues. The V and J ends lost 0 bases and 6 bases respectively, with 8 bases between them. This CDR3 reads CASSLAPGSEAFF. CDR3 DNA: TGTGCCAGCAGCTTAGCGCCCGGGTCTGAAGCTTTCTTT.

The chain recombines TRBV5-1 with TRBJ2-1; 8 bases line up with TRBD1. The CDR3 is 14 amino acids. The V gene's germline CDR1 is SGHRS and CDR2 YFSETQ. The V and J ends lost 4 bases and 5 bases, in that order; junction bases with no gene match: 5. For the CDR3, the DNA is TGCGCCAGCAGCCCAGGGGGCGAGGACAATGAGCAGTTCTTC. It translates to CASSPGGEDNEQFF.